These 25 T cell receptor beta chains were all obtained from the same sample, sequenced in a study of tumor and adjacent non-tumor tissue in lung cancer. RNA was extracted from bulk tissue without any cell sorting. The normal lung tissue was taken more than 3 cm from the tumor edge. The library came from three nested PCR rounds adapted from ARM-PCR protocols. MiXCR, applied by TCRdb to the multiplex PCR reads, yields one record per CDR3 protein. Found here are 85,000 or so distinct CDR3 sequences, around three quarters of them singletons; the top ten hold just over 20%. The source material was distant non-tumor lung tissue. The origin of the receptors is a woman between 45 and 65 years old with non-small cell lung cancer.

With regard to this clonotype: Since the CDR3 does not end with the conserved phenylalanine or tryptophan, this likely comes from a read error. No DNA is shown, since the ends of the CDR3 on it are uncertain; the CDR3 is the one TCRdb lists. This chain connects TRBV20-1 to TRBJ2-1; the table's D gene call, TRBD2, was not cross checked with the DNA. CDR1 and CDR2 (germline): DFQATT, SNEGSKA (reference sequence). The CDR3 is made up of 15 amino acids, end residues included. The CDR3 protein is CSAPQGLEGYNEKSI.

There are many counts of this clonotype. The chain couples TRBV28 to TRBJ1-3; D might be TRBD1 (5 bases). In germline, CDR1 is MDHEN, CDR2 SYDVKM. This CDR3 is built from 15 residues. The ends were cut back, 4 bases at V and 4 bases at J, with 14 bases in the middle. DNA of the CDR3: TGTGCCAGCAGTTCTTCCGGGACGAGAGGAAACACCATATATTTT. Its protein product is CASSSSGTRGNTIYF. The full variable domain, rest sourced from reference TRBV28 and TRBJ1-3, is DVKVTQSSRYLVKRTGEKVFLECVQDMDHENMFWYRQDPGLGLRLIYFSYDVKMKEKGDIPEGYSVSREKKERFSLILESASTNQTSMYLCASSSSGTRGNTIYFGEGSWLTVV.

In regard to this clonotype: At one end the junction does not follow the germline gene, possibly because of a read error. The chain links TRBV7-9 to TRBJ1-4; D unclear. Per germline, CDR1 SEHNR and CDR2 FQNEAQ (reference sequence). The CDR3 totals 14 residues. CDR3 protein: CASSLVWTNEKLFF. The CDR3 bases are TGTGCCAGCAGCTTAGTCTGGACTAATGAAAAACTATTTTTT.

Details on this clonotype: A much larger clone is a single base away; this may be a read error. The J gene is TRBJ2-2, the V gene TRBV28; D not certain. CDR1 and CDR2 from the germline V gene are MDHEN and SYDVKM. This CDR3 has 14 amino acids. Trimming shortened V by 6 bases and J by 7 bases, and 15 bases separated the two germline ends. For the CDR3, the DNA is TGTGCCAGCAGCGTTTGCGCGGCGGTCGGGGAGCTGTTTTTT. Its protein is CASSVCAAVGELFF.

A note on this clonotype: The DNA is left out, because the CDR3 cannot be placed on it with certainty; the CDR3 is given as TCRdb lists it. The chain carries TRBV11-2 and TRBJ2-2. Both ends counted, the CDR3 spans 13 residues. Germline loops: CDR1 SGHAT, CDR2 FQNNGV. CDR3 loop: CASRFETPGSCFF.

Points on this clonotype: This may stem from a read error, because a much larger clone lies one nucleotide away. V and J are TRBV20-1 and TRBJ2-1; 7 nucleotides line up with TRBD2. Germline V gives CDR1 DFQATT, CDR2 SNEGSKA (reference sequence). The CDR3 length is 15 residues. V was clipped by 2 bases and J by 5 bases; unmatched bases: 9. The CDR3 bases are TGCAGTGCTAGACCCGGGACTAACGCACACAATGAGCAGTTCTTC. This encodes CSARPGTNAHNEQFF.

This clonotype is medium-sized within its sample. The chain has TRBV6-5 and TRBJ1-1; possible D gene TRBD1, 6 bases. From germline, CDR1 is MNHEY and CDR2 SVGAGI. This CDR3 region has 13 residues. The V end lost 7 bases, the J end lost 1 base, and 10 bases lay between the germline ends. CDR3 in amino acids: CASIKTGNTEAFF. CDR3 DNA sequence: TGTGCCAGCATTAAGACAGGGAACACTGAAGCTTTCTTT.

This clonotype has only a few counts. The CDR3 does not end in the conserved phenylalanine or tryptophan, so this is likely a read error. The CDR3 DNA reads as TGCGCCAGCAGATGGGAGGGAGAGACCCAGTACTTA. It encodes CASRWEGETQYL. This sequence joins TRBV10-2 and TRBJ2-5, with 7 bases that match TRBD2. The CDR3 length is 12 residues. V was clipped by 6 bases and J by 4 bases; unmatched bases: 2. Per the germline V gene, CDR1 is WSHSY and CDR2 is SAAADI.

Concerning this clonotype: The CDR3 does not end in the conserved phenylalanine or tryptophan, so this is likely a read error. The chain links TRBV30 to TRBJ1-3; TRBD1 matches 10 bases. This CDR3 has 13 residues. CDR1 GTSNPN and CDR2 SVGIG come from the germline V gene (reference sequence). The CDR3: CAWDRGQRDTIYY. CDR3 sequence (DNA): TGTGCATGGGACAGGGGACAAAGAGACACCATATATTAT.

About this clonotype itself: This clone may be a read error of a much larger clone one base away. This chain connects TRBV11-3 to TRBJ2-1; D uncertain. Per germline, CDR1 SGHNT and CDR2 YENEEA. The CDR3 loop spans 12 amino acids. This CDR3 reads CDSSLNANEQFF. Written as DNA, the CDR3 is TGTGACAGCAGCTTAAATGCCAATGAGCAGTTCTTC. The variable domain in full, with the rest retrieved from reference TRBV11-3 and TRBJ2-1, is EAGVVQSPRYKIIEKKQPVAFWCNPISGHNTLYWYLQNLGQGPELLIRYENEEAVDDSQLPKDRFSAERLKGVDSTLKIQPAELGDSAVYLCDSSLNANEQFFGPGTRLTVL.

This clonotype was found a few times. This may be a read error: a much more frequent sequence differs by one nucleotide. The V call is TRBV20-1, the J call TRBJ2-2; D is possibly TRBD1 or TRBD2 (5 bases each). CDR3 length equals 12 residues. CDR1 and CDR2 (germline): DFQATT, SNEGSKA (reference sequence). This CDR3 is CSAKGTTGVLFF. The CDR3 DNA reads TGCAGTGCCAAAGGGACCACCGGGGTGCTGTTTTTT.

A note on this clonotype: The germline gene is not matched at one end of the junction; a read error may be the cause. The chain links TRBV12-3 or TRBV12-4 to TRBJ2-7; either TRBD1 or TRBD2 may fit D (6 bases each). The CDR3 runs 15 residues. This chain's CDR3 is CASSSRQEGSYELYF. In DNA form, the CDR3 reads TGTGCCAGTAGTTCCCGACAGGAGGGGTCCTACGAGCTCTACTTC.

On this clonotype itself: The junction shows a germline mismatch at one end, possibly a read error. The V call is TRBV4-1, the J call TRBJ2-7, with D perhaps matching TRBD2 (6 bases). Germline values: CDR1 MGHRA, CDR2 YSYEKL. The CDR3 is 16 residues long. DNA of the CDR3: TGCTCCAGCAGCCAAGACCCGGGACTTAGGGGCGACGAGCAGTACTTC. It specifies CSSSQDPGLRGDEQYF.

Of note for this clonotype: A junction boundary mismatches the germline segment, possibly from a read error. The chain couples TRBV20-1 to TRBJ2-1; 10 bases map to TRBD2. The CDR3 runs to 14 residues. Germline V lookup: CDR1 DFQATT, CDR2 SNEGSKA (reference sequence). CDR3 nucleotides: TGCAGTACTAGAGTGGCTAGCGGGAGCAATGAGCAGTTCTTC. Translating it yields CSTRVASGSNEQFF.

In its sample, this clonotype was seen once. One end of the junction varies from germline; a read error may be responsible. The V gene is TRBV6-1, the J gene TRBJ2-1, with 7 bases lining up with TRBD2. Germline values: CDR1 MNHNS, CDR2 SASEGT. This CDR3 is 16 amino acids long. The CDR3 bases are TGTGCCAGCAGTGAATCACTGGGAGGGCCCAACAATGAGCAGCTCTTC. Translated: CASSESLGGPNNEQLF.

Concerning this clonotype: Given a much more abundant clone one base away, this may be a read error. The gene calls are TRBV5-1 and TRBJ2-3, with D uncertain. The CDR3 is made up of 16 amino acids. V lost 0 bases to trimming and J lost 6 bases, with 17 bases between them. Germline-derived CDR1 and CDR2 are SGHRS and YFSETQ. As DNA, the CDR3 is TGCGCCAGCAGCTTGGTAGAAGGTATTAGCATGGATACGCAGTATTTT. Encoded protein: CASSLVEGISMDTQYF.

On this clonotype itself: The CDR3 ends on some other residue instead of the conserved phenylalanine or tryptophan, so this is likely a read error. The chain uses TRBV6-2 or TRBV6-3 and TRBJ2-7, with 7 bases identical to TRBD2. J gave up 6 bases and V 5 bases, and 13 bases lay outside the gene matches. The CDR3 has 15 amino acids. Per germline, CDR1 MNHEY and CDR2 SVGEGT. The CDR3 sequence: CASSIGLEGVAEQYY. The CDR3 DNA reads as TGTGCCAGCAGTATCGGACTAGAGGGAGTAGCCGAGCAGTACTAC.

Worth noting for this clonotype: One junction end does not reproduce the germline sequence, and a read error may be involved. The chain links TRBV28 to TRBJ1-4, with TRBD1 matching over 12 bases. CDR1 is MDHEN and CDR2 is SYDVKM in the germline V gene. The CDR3 is 15 amino acids. The CDR3 nucleotides read TGTGCTAGCAACTCCCTCGGGACAGGGGGCGAAAAACTGTTTTTT. Protein sequence: CASNSLGTGGEKLFF.

Comment on this clonotype: The junction and the germline gene differ at one end; a read error may be behind it. The chain recombines TRBV6-2 or TRBV6-3 with TRBJ2-1; D is possibly TRBD2 (6 bases). Germline V lookup: CDR1 MNHEY, CDR2 SVGEGT. The CDR3 runs to 14 residues. The DNA for the CDR3 is TGTGCCATCAGTTACATAAGGGAGGTGGACGAGCAGTTCTTC. This codes for CAISYIREVDEQFF.

As concerns this clonotype: A junction boundary mismatches the germline segment, possibly from a read error. The rearrangement links TRBV29-1 to TRBJ2-7; 12 positions match TRBD1. CDR3 length: 13 residues. Looked up from germline, CDR1 is SQVTM and CDR2 is ANQGSEA. Here the CDR3 reads CSLPGQGAYEQYF. In nucleotides, the CDR3 is TGCAGCTTACCGGGACAGGGGGCGTACGAGCAATACTTC.

By its share, this clonotype is medium-sized. The chain uses TRBV6-6 and TRBJ2-7; a weak D match, TRBD2 (5 bases). V lost 0 bases and J lost 3, with 6 bases in between. The CDR3 is 13 amino acids. Germline V gene data show CDR1 as MNHNY and CDR2 as SVGAGI (reference sequence). The CDR3 spells CASSYSGDYEQYF. The DNA for the CDR3 is TGTGCCAGCAGTTACTCCGGGGACTACGAGCAGTACTTC.

The V and J genes are TRBV24-1 and TRBJ2-7; tentatively, D is TRBD1 (5 bases). The CDR3 is made up of 13 amino acids. The V gene lost 3 bases and the J gene lost 6 bases, with 11 bases spanning the gap. From germline, CDR1 is KGHDR and CDR2 SFDVKD. CDR3: CATSDRTWLEQYF. In DNA form, the CDR3 reads TGTGCCACCAGTGATCGGACATGGCTCGAGCAGTACTTC.

CDR3 region: CARSSRERTNTGELFF. DNA for the CDR3: TGTGCCAGAAGCTCCCGGGAGCGGACGAACACCGGGGAGCTGTTTTTT. This chain joins TRBV9 and TRBJ2-2; TRBD2 is a possible D gene (6 bases). V shed 8 bases and J shed 0 bases, with 17 bases lying between them. Germline V gene lookup returns CDR1 SGDLS and CDR2 YYNGEE. This CDR3 region has 16 residues.

As regards this clonotype: One junction end disagrees with the germline gene, perhaps due to a read error. The V call is TRBV5-4, the J call TRBJ2-7; D assignment may be TRBD1 or TRBD2 (6 bases each). CDR1 and CDR2 from the germline V gene are SGHNT and YYREEE (reference sequence). This CDR3 region has 15 residues. CDR3 in DNA: TGTGCCAGCGGCTTGGGGCGGGACAACTCCTACGAGCAGTACTTC. Amino acid sequence: CASGLGRDNSYEQYF.

This clonotype has only a few counts. Sequence at one end of the junction differs from germline and may be a read error. The V gene is TRBV6-5, the J gene TRBJ1-1; 7 bases are shared with TRBD1. Germline values: CDR1 MNHEY, CDR2 SVGAGI. The CDR3 spans 13 residues. The CDR3: CAALTGTNTEAFF. The DNA for the CDR3 is TGCGCCGCGCTGACAGGGACGAACACTGAAGCTTTCTTT.